This is a list of T cell receptor beta chains from one sample in a study of CD8 T cells in Susac syndrome. TCRdb re-derived calls from the immunoSEQ multiplex PCR reads in MiXCR, one entry per CDR3 protein. This sample has 150,000 or so distinct CDR3 sequences, with about 91% found just once. Sequenced: CD4+ T cells from PBMCs. The receptor source for this set is a human donor in good health. Both conserved end residues are part of each CDR3. The order of the fields is J gene, V gene, clone size, D gene, CDR3 protein, CDR3 DNA. D genes are given only for firm matches. Clone size appears in some rows only: once, few, many, or a class for an expanded clone.

TRBJ1-1	TRBV5-1	-	TRBD1	CASSLGGQGLTEAFF	TGCGCCAGCAGCTTGGGGGGACAGGGCCTCACTGAAGCTTTCTTT
TRBJ2-3	TRBV20-1	-	-	CSARGPDTQYF	TGCAGTGCTAGAGGACCAGATACGCAGTATTTT
TRBJ2-3	TRBV4-3	-	TRBD2	CASSQGSGVTDTQYF	TGCGCCAGCAGCCAAGGCAGCGGGGTCACAGATACGCAGTATTTT
TRBJ2-1	TRBV29-1	-	-	CSASEVAVSYNEQFF	TGCAGCGCCTCGGAAGTGGCAGTCTCCTACAATGAGCAGTTCTTC
TRBJ1-1	TRBV6-2/TRBV6-3	-	TRBD1	CASSPRRGYTEAFF	TGTGCCAGCAGCCCCCGCAGGGGGTACACTGAAGCTTTCTTT
TRBJ2-7	TRBV6-5	once	TRBD2	CASSYQGLAREQYF	TGTGCCAGCAGTTACCAGGGACTAGCCCGCGAGCAGTACTTC
TRBJ2-3	TRBV28	few	-	CASSSYTDTQYF	TGTGCCAGCAGCTCATACACAGATACGCAGTATTTT
TRBJ1-5	TRBV19	-	TRBD1	CASSSRTGKSNQPQHF	TGTGCCAGTAGTAGTCGGACAGGGAAAAGCAATCAGCCCCAGCATTTT
TRBJ2-7	TRBV6-2/TRBV6-3	-	TRBD2	CASSTSRGGTYEQYF	TGTGCCAGCAGTACCTCGCGGGGGGGGACCTACGAGCAGTACTTC
TRBJ2-2	TRBV20-1	-	TRBD1	CSARLSPGQGNTGELFF	TGCAGTGCTCGTCTCTCTCCCGGACAGGGGAACACCGGGGAGCTGTTTTTT
TRBJ2-1	TRBV20-1	-	-	CSPRSGNEQFF	TGCAGCCCAAGATCCGGCAATGAGCAGTTCTTC
TRBJ2-3	TRBV29-1	-	TRBD1	CSVARDRGSDTQYF	TGCAGCGTTGCCCGGGACAGGGGTTCAGATACGCAGTATTTT
TRBJ2-5	TRBV3-1	few	-	CASSQDEGRETQYF	TGTGCCAGCAGCCAAGACGAGGGGAGGGAGACCCAGTACTTC
TRBJ1-1	TRBV10-3	-	TRBD1	CAISEGLRGTMNTEAFF	TGTGCCATCAGTGAGGGACTCAGGGGGACTATGAACACTGAAGCTTTCTTT
TRBJ1-1	TRBV6-1	-	-	CASSELGRRGAEAFF	TGTGCCAGCAGTGAACTGGGCAGGAGAGGGGCTGAAGCTTTCTTT
TRBJ2-7	TRBV30	-	TRBD2	CAWSDRDYRYEQYF	TGTGCCTGGAGTGACCGGGACTACCGATACGAGCAGTACTTC
TRBJ1-5	TRBV19	-	TRBD1	CASSPDRGQPQHF	TGTGCCAGTAGTCCCGACAGGGGTCAGCCCCAGCATTTT
TRBJ1-1	TRBV5-1	-	-	CASSLRGERATEAFF	TGCGCCAGCAGCTTGAGGGGGGAAAGAGCCACTGAAGCTTTCTTT
TRBJ1-4	TRBV5-1	-	-	CASSLTSATNEKLFF	TGCGCCAGCAGCTTGACCTCTGCAACTAATGAAAAACTGTTTTTT
TRBJ2-7	TRBV5-1	once	TRBD1	CASSMTGGTNEQYF	TGCGCCAGCAGCATGACAGGGGGCACGAACGAGCAGTACTTC
TRBJ2-6	TRBV19	-	-	CASSLTPQSSGANVLTF	TGTGCCAGTAGTCTGACCCCCCAGAGCTCTGGGGCCAACGTCCTGACTTTC
TRBJ2-1	TRBV3-1	-	-	CASSQDRGNEQFF	TGTGCCAGCAGCCAAGATAGGGGGAATGAGCAGTTCTTC
TRBJ2-2	TRBV20-1	-	TRBD1	CSARETGANTGELFF	TGCAGTGCTAGGGAGACAGGGGCTAACACCGGGGAGCTGTTTTTT
TRBJ2-2	TRBV5-1	-	-	CASSVGVSGELFF	TGCGCCAGCAGCGTAGGGGTGAGCGGGGAGCTGTTTTTT
TRBJ2-5	TRBV6-1	-	-	CASSEQAGQETQYF	TGTGCCAGCAGTGAACAAGCGGGCCAAGAGACCCAGTACTTC
TRBJ1-1	TRBV20-1	-	-	CSARDLGHWNTEAFF	TGCAGTGCTAGAGATCTAGGACACTGGAACACTGAAGCTTTCTTT
TRBJ2-5	TRBV29-1	-	TRBD1	CSVGQVLQETQYF	TGCAGCGTGGGACAGGTGCTCCAAGAGACCCAGTACTTC
TRBJ2-7	TRBV25-1	-	TRBD1	CASSELGDRSYEQYF	TGTGCCAGCAGTGAATTGGGGGACAGGAGCTACGAGCAGTACTTC
TRBJ1-3	TRBV7-9	-	-	CASSRRGASSGNTIYF	TGTGCCAGCAGCCGCCGAGGAGCTTCCTCTGGAAACACCATATATTTT
TRBJ2-7	TRBV7-2	few	TRBD2	CASSLEVWREGSYEQYF	TGTGCCAGCAGCTTAGAAGTCTGGCGGGAGGGCAGCTACGAGCAGTACTTC
TRBJ2-3	TRBV6-4	-	TRBD2	CAELASGARDTQYF	TGTGCCGAACTGGCTAGCGGGGCCCGAGATACGCAGTATTTT
TRBJ1-2	TRBV20-1	-	-	CSASAGAYGYTF	TGCAGTGCTAGCGCAGGGGCCTATGGCTACACCTTC
TRBJ1-2	TRBV28	-	-	CASNTDRYGYTF	TGTGCCAGCAACACGGACCGCTATGGCTACACCTTC
TRBJ1-2	TRBV7-2	-	-	CASSATGGRGYTF	TGTGCCAGCAGCGCCACAGGAGGCCGTGGCTACACCTTC
TRBJ2-1	TRBV9	-	TRBD2	CASSPMGGITYNEQFF	TGTGCCAGCAGCCCCATGGGAGGGATTACCTACAATGAGCAGTTCTTC
TRBJ2-3	TRBV29-1	-	-	CSVRMTGNTDTQYF	TGCAGCGTTCGTATGACAGGAAACACAGATACGCAGTATTTT
TRBJ1-2	TRBV30	few	-	CAWAPDSYGYTF	TGTGCTTGGGCCCCAGATTCCTATGGCTACACCTTC
TRBJ1-1	TRBV28	-	-	CASSPPGAGRAFF	TGTGCCAGCAGTCCCCCGGGGGCAGGGCGAGCTTTCTTT
TRBJ2-5	TRBV15	-	TRBD1	CATSRVGQLQETQYF	TGTGCCACCAGCAGAGTGGGACAGCTCCAAGAGACCCAGTACTTC
TRBJ1-1	TRBV29-1	-	-	CTLGGLNTEAFF	TGCACCCTTGGGGGATTGAACACTGAAGCTTTCTTT
TRBJ2-1	TRBV4-1	-	TRBD2	CASSQAGGLAVYNEQFF	TGCGCCAGCAGCCAAGCCGGGGGACTAGCGGTCTACAATGAGCAGTTCTTC
TRBJ2-1	TRBV30	-	-	CAWSRGSYNEQFF	TGTGCCTGGAGCAGGGGCTCCTACAATGAGCAGTTCTTC